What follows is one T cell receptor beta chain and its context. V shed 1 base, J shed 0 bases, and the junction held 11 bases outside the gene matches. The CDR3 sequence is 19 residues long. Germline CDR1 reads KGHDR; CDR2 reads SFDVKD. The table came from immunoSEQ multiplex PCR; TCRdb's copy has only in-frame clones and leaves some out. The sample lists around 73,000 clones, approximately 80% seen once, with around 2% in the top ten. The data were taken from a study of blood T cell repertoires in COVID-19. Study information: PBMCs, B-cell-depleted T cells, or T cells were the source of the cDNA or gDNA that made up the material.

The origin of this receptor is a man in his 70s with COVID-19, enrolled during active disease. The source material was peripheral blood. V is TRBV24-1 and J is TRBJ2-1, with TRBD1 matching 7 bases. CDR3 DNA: TGTGCCACCAGTGATTTAGGCCAAGGGGGCCGTAGCTCCTACAATGAGCAGTTCTTC. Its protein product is CATSDLGQGGRSSYNEQFF.